One and the same sample provided the 22 T cell receptor beta chains below, sequenced in a study of control samples from healthy donors and cancer patients. Sequenced by immunoSEQ multiplex PCR; TCRdb stores in-frame clones only, minus some. The data hold about 120,000 clones, with about 87% observed a single time. The specimen sequenced was blood. Receptors were obtained from a man aged 25-40 years in good health.

The V gene is TRBV27, the J gene TRBJ1-1; D possibly corresponds to TRBD1 (6 bases). The CDR3 covers 14 residues. Per the germline V gene, CDR1 is MNHEY and CDR2 is SMNVEV (reference sequence). V was cut by 1 base and J by 3 bases, with 9 bases left in between. Written as DNA, the CDR3 is TGTGCCAGCAGTTTATGGGGGGCAGACACTGAAGCTTTCTTT. Translating it yields CASSLWGADTEAFF.

The rearrangement joins TRBV3-1 (or the pseudogene TRBV3-2) to TRBJ2-5; D is possibly TRBD2 (6 bases). CDR1 and CDR2 from the germline V gene are LGHDT and YNNKEL (reference sequence). The V gene lost 4 bases and the J gene lost 5 bases, with 11 bases spanning the gap. The CDR3 is made up of 13 amino acids. The CDR3 sequence: CASSPGGPETQYF. In DNA, the CDR3 is TGTGCCAGCAGCCCCGGGGGACCCGAGACCCAGTACTTC.

The chain has TRBV5-5 and TRBJ1-5; possible D gene TRBD1, 5 bases. The germline V and J ends were trimmed by 4 bases and 1 base, with 12 bases remaining between them. Per germline, CDR1 SGHKS and CDR2 YYEKEE (reference sequence). The CDR3 is 15 residues long. The CDR3 coding sequence is TGTGCCAGCAGCGTGACAGCGACGAGCAATCAGCCCCAGCATTTT. Protein product: CASSVTATSNQPQHF.

This chain links TRBV5-1 with TRBJ2-2, with a possible D match to TRBD2 (6 bases). V shed 1 base and J shed 4 bases, with 11 bases lying between them. This CDR3 comprises 15 residues. Looked up from germline, CDR1 is SGHRS and CDR2 is YFSETQ. The CDR3 DNA reads as TGCGCCAGCAGCTTGTGGGGGGAGGTCACCGGGGAGCTGTTTTTT. Amino acid sequence: CASSLWGEVTGELFF.

The chain is built from TRBV2 and TRBJ1-4; TRBD1 matches at 8 bases. This CDR3 is built from 15 residues. J lost 3 bases, V lost 6 bases, and 6 bases had no gene match. The germline CDR1 and CDR2 sequences are SNHLY and FYNNEI. CDR3 nucleotide sequence: TGTGCCAGCAGAGCCCTACAGGGGGCTAATGAAAAACTGTTTTTT. Translating gives CASRALQGANEKLFF.

On this clone itself: A junction boundary mismatches the germline segment, possibly from a read error. The J gene is TRBJ2-5, the V gene TRBV5-1; D not certain. Germline V gene data show CDR1 as SGHRS and CDR2 as YFSETQ. The CDR3 contains 13 residues. The CDR3 DNA reads TGCACCAGCAGCTTGATGATCCAAGAGACCCAGTACTTC. This codes for CTSSLMIQETQYF.

This chain connects TRBV30 to TRBJ1-3; weak D call: TRBD1 (6 bases). This CDR3 is built from 16 residues. Trimming cost V 2 bases and J 0 bases, with 14 bases left between them. Germline CDR1 is GTSNPN and CDR2 is SVGIG (reference sequence). The CDR3 sequence: CAWSPRGGSSGNTIYF. The DNA of the CDR3 is TGTGCCTGGAGTCCACGAGGGGGGAGCTCTGGAAACACCATATATTTT.

This clone was seen more than once but under ten times. The rearrangement links TRBV19 to TRBJ2-2; TRBD2 matches at 8 bases. Germline assignment: CDR1 LNHDA and CDR2 SQIVND (reference sequence). CDR3 length: 16 residues. V was clipped by 1 base and J by 5 bases; unmatched bases: 6. The CDR3 coding sequence is TGTGCCAGTAGTATAGGGTGGCGGGGGGTGACCGGGGAGCTGTTTTTT. Translated: CASSIGWRGVTGELFF.

The rearrangement uses TRBV5-1 and TRBJ1-1; 10 positions agree with TRBD1. J was trimmed by 5 bases and V by 0 bases; bases with no gene match: 10. There are 17 residues in the CDR3. Germline V gene data show CDR1 as SGHRS and CDR2 as YFSETQ. CDR3 DNA: TGCGCCAGCAGCTTGGACTCCATGGGGACAGGGGTGACTGAAGCTTTCTTT. Its translation is CASSLDSMGTGVTEAFF.

This clone was detected only a few times. The chain couples TRBV28 to TRBJ1-3; D may be TRBD1 (5 bases). The CDR3 sequence is 14 residues long. The germline V gene encodes CDR1 MDHEN and CDR2 SYDVKM. V was pared by 5 bases and J by 3 bases, with 11 bases between. For the CDR3, the DNA is TGTGCCAGCAGTCCCCAAGGGGTTGGAAACACCATATATTTT. Protein sequence: CASSPQGVGNTIYF.

This rearrangement joins TRBV5-1 to TRBJ1-1, with no clear D. Germline lookup yields CDR1 SGHRS and CDR2 YFSETQ. Trimming shortened V by 3 bases and J by 1 base, and 10 bases separated the two germline ends. The CDR3 length is 14 residues. CDR3 protein: CASSWTDGNTEAFF. CDR3 sequence (DNA): TGCGCCAGCAGCTGGACCGACGGGAACACTGAAGCTTTCTTT.

V gene TRBV5-8 combines with J gene TRBJ2-3; D is unclear. Germline lookup yields CDR1 SGHTS and CDR2 YDEGEE. The CDR3 covers 16 residues. Trimming cost V 1 base and J 5 bases, with 17 bases left between them. The CDR3 DNA sequence: TGTGCCAGCAGCTTGACCCGGGTTACCAGTCGAGATACGCAGTATTTT. Translated: CASSLTRVTSRDTQYF. Using reference TRBV5-8 and TRBJ2-3 for the parts outside the CDR3, the full variable domain is EAGVTQSPTHLIKTRGQQATLRCSPISGHTSVYWYQQALGLGLQFLLWYDEGEERNRGNFPPRFSGRQFPNYSSELNVNALELEDSALYLCASSLTRVTSRDTQYFGPGTRLTVL.

This clone appeared a single time. Here the CDR3 DNA reads TGTGCCAGCAGCCCTCTTACAGGGGGCGGAAAGGAGCGTGAAGCTTTCTTT. Protein: CASSPLTGGGKEREAFF. This rearrangement joins TRBV13 to TRBJ1-1, with 9 bases that match TRBD1. The CDR3 length is 17 residues. Trimming cost V 5 bases and J 7 bases; bases outside gene matches: 17. Per the germline V gene, CDR1 is PRHDT and CDR2 is FYEKMQ (reference sequence).

V gene TRBV5-1 combines with J gene TRBJ1-1; D remains ambiguous. Germline V gene sequence: CDR1 SGHRS, CDR2 YFSETQ. Trimming shortened V by 2 bases and J by 6 bases, and 8 bases separated the two germline ends. This CDR3 has 12 amino acids. DNA for the CDR3: TGCGCCAGCAGCTTCGATCAAGCTGAAGCTTTCTTT. Its translation is CASSFDQAEAFF.

The chain recombines TRBV18 with TRBJ1-4; D is unresolved. Germline assignment: CDR1 KGHSH and CDR2 LQKENI. V lost 1 base, J lost 2 bases, and 2 bases lay in between. The CDR3 covers 13 residues. The CDR3 bases are TGTGCCAGCTCACCACGGACTAATGAAAAACTGTTTTTT. It is translated as CASSPRTNEKLFF.

This clone was counted a few times. The rearrangement joins TRBV18 to TRBJ2-1; D may match TRBD1 or TRBD2 (5 bases each). Germline loops: CDR1 KGHSH, CDR2 LQKENI. This CDR3 has 15 residues. Trimming took off 2 bases at V and 3 bases at J, with 11 bases between the two ends. CDR3 DNA: TGTGCCAGCTCACCAATGAGGGGTATCTACAATGAGCAGTTCTTC. Translating it yields CASSPMRGIYNEQFF.

J is TRBJ2-7 and V is TRBV6-6; 9 nucleotides align to TRBD1. This CDR3 is built from 14 residues. Germline CDR1 reads MNHNY; CDR2 reads SVGAGI (reference sequence). Trimming took 2 bases from V and 4 from J; bases not matched to a gene: 3. CDR3 protein: CASSYTGGAYEQYF. The CDR3 nucleotides are TGTGCCAGCAGTTACACAGGGGGCGCGTACGAGCAGTACTTC.

The genes are TRBV5-1 and TRBJ1-2; tentative D call: TRBD1 (5 bases). V lost 0 bases, J lost 7 bases, and 13 bases lay in between. In germline, CDR1 is SGHRS, CDR2 YFSETQ. This CDR3 contains 14 residues. The CDR3 loop reads CASSLERGGFGYTF. CDR3 DNA: TGCGCCAGCAGCTTGGAAAGGGGCGGGTTTGGCTACACCTTC.

V gene TRBV24-1 combines with J gene TRBJ1-6; possible D gene TRBD1, 5 bases. CDR3 length: 15 residues. Trimming left V 1 base short and J 6 bases short, with 9 bases between. Germline CDR1 KGHDR, CDR2 SFDVKD. The CDR3 region is CATSDLAGSNSPLHF. DNA for the CDR3: TGTGCCACCAGTGATTTAGCAGGGTCTAATTCACCCCTCCACTTT.

The chain carries TRBV6-5 and TRBJ2-1; D may be TRBD2 (6 bases). Trimming pared 7 bases from V and 7 bases from J, leaving 20 bases between. Germline assignment: CDR1 MNHEY and CDR2 SVGAGI. This CDR3 has 15 residues. DNA of the CDR3: TGTGCCAGCACCCTCCTAGGGGCAGGGAGGAATGAGCAGTTCTTC. Protein: CASTLLGAGRNEQFF.

The genes are TRBV4-1 and TRBJ2-2; 9 bases are a match to TRBD1. J lost 6 bases, V lost 3 bases, and 11 bases had no gene match. CDR1 is MGHRA and CDR2 is YSYEKL in the germline V gene. The CDR3 runs 17 residues. The CDR3 loop is CASSQQPGQGRAGELFF. DNA for the CDR3: TGCGCCAGCAGCCAGCAACCGGGACAGGGAAGGGCCGGGGAGCTGTTTTTT.

The J gene is TRBJ1-1, the V gene TRBV24-1; the D is unclear. CDR1 and CDR2 from the germline V gene are KGHDR and SFDVKD. V was clipped by 6 bases and J by 3 bases, with 10 bases between them. The CDR3 is 13 residues long. The chain's CDR3 is CATSQQKDTEAFF. For the CDR3, the DNA is TGTGCCACCAGTCAGCAGAAGGACACTGAAGCTTTCTTT.